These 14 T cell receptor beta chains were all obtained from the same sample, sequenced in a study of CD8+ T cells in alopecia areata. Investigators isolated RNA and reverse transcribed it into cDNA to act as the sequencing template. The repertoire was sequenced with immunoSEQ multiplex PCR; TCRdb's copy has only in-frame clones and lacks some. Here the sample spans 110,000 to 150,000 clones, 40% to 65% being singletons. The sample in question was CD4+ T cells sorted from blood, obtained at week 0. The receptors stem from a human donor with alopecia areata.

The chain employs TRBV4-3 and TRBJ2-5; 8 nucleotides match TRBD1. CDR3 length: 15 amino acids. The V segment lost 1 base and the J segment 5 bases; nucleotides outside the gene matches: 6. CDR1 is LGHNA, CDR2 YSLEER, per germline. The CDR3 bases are TGCGCCAGCAGCCAAGGACCGACAGGGGTGGAGACCCAGTACTTC. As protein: CASSQGPTGVETQYF.

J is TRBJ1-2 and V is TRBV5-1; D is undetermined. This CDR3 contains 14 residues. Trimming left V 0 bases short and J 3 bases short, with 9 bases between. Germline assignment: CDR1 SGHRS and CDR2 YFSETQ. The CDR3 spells CASSLVPADYGYTF. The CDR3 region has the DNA TGCGCCAGCAGCTTGGTCCCAGCGGACTATGGCTACACCTTC.

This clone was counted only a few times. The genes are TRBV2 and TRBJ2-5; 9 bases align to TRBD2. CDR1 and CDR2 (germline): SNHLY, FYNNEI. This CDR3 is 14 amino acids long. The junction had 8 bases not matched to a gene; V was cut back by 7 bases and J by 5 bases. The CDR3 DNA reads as TGTGCCAGCAACCTAGCGGGAACAGGGGAGACCCAGTACTTC. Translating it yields CASNLAGTGETQYF.

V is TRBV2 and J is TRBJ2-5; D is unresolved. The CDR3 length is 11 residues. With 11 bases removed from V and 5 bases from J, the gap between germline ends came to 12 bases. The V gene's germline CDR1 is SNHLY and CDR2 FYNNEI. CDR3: CAGRVRETQYF. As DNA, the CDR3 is TGTGCCGGACGGGTGCGGGAGACCCAGTACTTC.

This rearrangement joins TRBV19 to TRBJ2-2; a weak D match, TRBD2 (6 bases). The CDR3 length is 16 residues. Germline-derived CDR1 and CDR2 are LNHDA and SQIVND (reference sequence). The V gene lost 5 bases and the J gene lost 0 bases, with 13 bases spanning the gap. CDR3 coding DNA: TGTGCCAGTAGTGCTAGGGGAGGTACGAACACCGGGGAGCTGTTTTTT. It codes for CASSARGGTNTGELFF.

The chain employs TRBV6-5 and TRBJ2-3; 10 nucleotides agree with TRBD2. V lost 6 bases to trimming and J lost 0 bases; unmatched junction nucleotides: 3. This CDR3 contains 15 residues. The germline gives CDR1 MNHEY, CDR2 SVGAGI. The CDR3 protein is CASRFSGRSTDTQYF. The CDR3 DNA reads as TGTGCCAGCAGATTTAGCGGGAGGAGCACAGATACGCAGTATTTT.

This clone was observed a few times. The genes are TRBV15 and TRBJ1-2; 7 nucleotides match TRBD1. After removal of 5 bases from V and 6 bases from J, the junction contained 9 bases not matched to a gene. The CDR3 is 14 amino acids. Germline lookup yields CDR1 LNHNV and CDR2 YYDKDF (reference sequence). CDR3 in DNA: TGTGCCACCAGCGGCAGGGGGAGATCTGATGGCTACACCTTC. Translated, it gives CATSGRGRSDGYTF.

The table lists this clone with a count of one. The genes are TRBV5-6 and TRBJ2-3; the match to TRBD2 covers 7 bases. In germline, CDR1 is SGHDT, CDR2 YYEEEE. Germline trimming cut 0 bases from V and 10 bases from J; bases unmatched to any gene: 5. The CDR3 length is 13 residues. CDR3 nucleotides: TGTGCCAGCAGCTTGGCTTTCCGGGAGGCGCAGTATTTT. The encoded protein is CASSLAFREAQYF.

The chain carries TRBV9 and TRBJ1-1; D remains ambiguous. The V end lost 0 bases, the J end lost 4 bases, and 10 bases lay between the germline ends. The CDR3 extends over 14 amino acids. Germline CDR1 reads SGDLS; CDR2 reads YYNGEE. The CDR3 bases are TGTGCCAGCAGCGTAGGGCACCCAAGCACTGAAGCTTTCTTT. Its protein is CASSVGHPSTEAFF.

The CDR3 here is CASSQYGTGNQETQYF. The CDR3, as DNA: TGCGCCAGCAGCCAATATGGGACAGGGAACCAAGAGACCCAGTACTTC. The chain uses TRBV4-1 and TRBJ2-5; 9 bases fit TRBD1. V dropped 2 bases and J dropped 0; count of bases not matched to a gene: 4. From germline, CDR1 is MGHRA and CDR2 YSYEKL. The CDR3 spans 16 residues.

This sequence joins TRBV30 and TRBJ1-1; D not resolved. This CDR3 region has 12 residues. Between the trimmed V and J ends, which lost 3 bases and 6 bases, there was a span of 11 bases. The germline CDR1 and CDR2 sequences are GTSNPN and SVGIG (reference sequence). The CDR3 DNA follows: TGTGCCTGGAGGGATAAGGAGGCTGAAGCTTTCTTT. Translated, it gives CAWRDKEAEAFF.

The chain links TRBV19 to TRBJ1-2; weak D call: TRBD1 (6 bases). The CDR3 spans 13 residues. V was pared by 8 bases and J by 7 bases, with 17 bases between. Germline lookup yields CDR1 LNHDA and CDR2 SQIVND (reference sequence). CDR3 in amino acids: CASGTRGIGGYTF. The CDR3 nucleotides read TGTGCCAGTGGTACCAGGGGAATCGGTGGCTACACCTTC.

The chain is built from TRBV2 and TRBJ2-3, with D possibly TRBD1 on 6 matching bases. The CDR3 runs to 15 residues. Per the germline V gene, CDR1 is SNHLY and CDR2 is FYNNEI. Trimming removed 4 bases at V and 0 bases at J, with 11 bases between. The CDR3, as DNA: TGTGCCAGCAGTGCCAACAGGGCTAGCACAGATACGCAGTATTTT. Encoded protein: CASSANRASTDTQYF.

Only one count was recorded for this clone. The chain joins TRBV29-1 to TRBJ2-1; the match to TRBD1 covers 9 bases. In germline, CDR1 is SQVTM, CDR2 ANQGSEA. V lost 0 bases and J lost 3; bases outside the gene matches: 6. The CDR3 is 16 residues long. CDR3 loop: CSVEDPGTGYYNEQFF. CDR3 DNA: TGCAGCGTTGAAGATCCGGGGACAGGGTACTACAATGAGCAGTTCTTC.